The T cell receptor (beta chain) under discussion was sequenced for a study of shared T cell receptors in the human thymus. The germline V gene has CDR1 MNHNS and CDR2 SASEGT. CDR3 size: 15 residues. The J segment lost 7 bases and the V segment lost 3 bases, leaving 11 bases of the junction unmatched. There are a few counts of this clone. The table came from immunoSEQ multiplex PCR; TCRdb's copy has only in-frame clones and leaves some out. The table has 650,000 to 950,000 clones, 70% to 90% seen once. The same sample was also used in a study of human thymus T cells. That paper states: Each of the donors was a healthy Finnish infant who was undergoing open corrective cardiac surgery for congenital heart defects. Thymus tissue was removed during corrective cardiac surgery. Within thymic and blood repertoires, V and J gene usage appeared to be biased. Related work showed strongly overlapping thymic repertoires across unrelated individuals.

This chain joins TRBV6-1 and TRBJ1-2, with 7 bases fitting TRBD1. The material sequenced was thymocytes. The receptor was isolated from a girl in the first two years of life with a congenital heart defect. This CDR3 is CASSDPVRQGIGYTF. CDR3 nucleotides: TGTGCCAGCAGTGACCCGGTGAGACAGGGAATTGGCTACACCTTC.